These T cell receptor beta chains were read from a single sample in a study of CD8 T cells in ankylosing spondylitis. TCRdb recomputed calls from the 5' RACE reads with MiXCR, one row per CDR3 protein. Of about 120,000 distinct CDR3 sequences in the sample, around 13% were seen once. Sequenced: blood, either unsorted or a sorted T cell fraction (not recorded which). The receptors stem from a female donor with ankylosing spondylitis or in good health (not recorded which). CDR3s include the opening cysteine and the closing phenylalanine or tryptophan. The order of the fields is J gene, clone size, V gene, D gene, CDR3 DNA, CDR3 protein. D genes are given only for firm matches. Expanded clones get a size class; other rows say once, few or many, or leave the size out.

j_gene: TRBJ2-3; abundance: few; v_gene: TRBV14; d_gene: NA; CDR3nt: TGTGCCAGCAGCCAAGATTGGTGGGGTACGCAGTATTTT; CDR3aa: CASSQDWWGTQYF
j_gene: TRBJ1-2; abundance: NA; v_gene: TRBV27; d_gene: NA; CDR3nt: TGTGCCAGCAGTTTGAACTTTCGGACGCCCAAGGACGGTGGCTACACCTTC; CDR3aa: CASSLNFRTPKDGGYTF
j_gene: TRBJ1-2; abundance: few; v_gene: TRBV20-1; d_gene: NA; CDR3nt: TGCAGTGCTAGAGATAGATCAGGGAACTATGGCTACACCTTC; CDR3aa: CSARDRSGNYGYTF
j_gene: TRBJ2-5; abundance: few; v_gene: TRBV13; d_gene: NA; CDR3nt: TGTGCCAGCAGCTCGACCAACCGGGGAACCCAGTACTTC; CDR3aa: CASSSTNRGTQYF
j_gene: TRBJ2-7; abundance: many; v_gene: TRBV20-1; d_gene: TRBD1; CDR3nt: TGCAGTGCTAGACGGGGACAGCCGATTAGCGAGCAGTACTTC; CDR3aa: CSARRGQPISEQYF
j_gene: TRBJ2-1; abundance: NA; v_gene: TRBV25-1; d_gene: TRBD2; CDR3nt: TGTGCCAGCAGTATGAACTTGGGGGGGGTGGATGAGCAGTTCTTC; CDR3aa: CASSMNLGGVDEQFF
j_gene: TRBJ1-2; abundance: few; v_gene: TRBV5-1; d_gene: TRBD1; CDR3nt: TGCGCCAGCAGCCCGTCGACAGGGAGTAGCGGAGGCTACACCTTC; CDR3aa: CASSPSTGSSGGYTF
j_gene: TRBJ1-1; abundance: NA; v_gene: TRBV7-7; d_gene: NA; CDR3nt: TGTGCTAGCTGCAAACACCTTTTC; CDR3aa: CASCKHLF
j_gene: TRBJ2-1; abundance: few; v_gene: TRBV20-1; d_gene: NA; CDR3nt: TGCAGTGCTAGAATGAATGACCAGGGTATGAGCTCCTACAATGAGCAGTTCTTC; CDR3aa: CSARMNDQGMSSYNEQFF
j_gene: TRBJ2-1; abundance: NA; v_gene: TRBV12-3/TRBV12-4; d_gene: TRBD2; CDR3nt: TGTGCCAGCAGTACCCTTCTAGCGGATTGCAATGAGCAGTTCTTC; CDR3aa: CASSTLLADCNEQFF
j_gene: TRBJ2-1; abundance: many; v_gene: TRBV29-1; d_gene: NA; CDR3nt: TGCAGCGTTGAAGAGAACAAACCAGAGCAGTTCTTC; CDR3aa: CSVEENKPEQFF
j_gene: TRBJ1-1; abundance: many; v_gene: TRBV13; d_gene: NA; CDR3nt: TGTGCCAGCAGCTTAGCAGGGGAGGACACTGAAGCTTTCTTT; CDR3aa: CASSLAGEDTEAFF
j_gene: TRBJ2-2; abundance: many; v_gene: TRBV20-1; d_gene: TRBD2; CDR3nt: TGCAGTGCGCGGGACCCGGGACTAGTGTCCGGGGAGCTGTTTTTT; CDR3aa: CSARDPGLVSGELFF
j_gene: TRBJ2-7; abundance: many; v_gene: TRBV25-1; d_gene: NA; CDR3nt: TGTGCCAGCAGTGAATATGGGGCCACGAGCTCCTACGAGCAGTACTTC; CDR3aa: CASSEYGATSSYEQYF
j_gene: TRBJ2-7; abundance: many; v_gene: TRBV20-1; d_gene: TRBD2; CDR3nt: TGCAGTGCAGATGGGGAGGGTTACGAGCAGTACTTC; CDR3aa: CSADGEGYEQYF
j_gene: TRBJ2-3; abundance: NA; v_gene: TRBV27; d_gene: NA; CDR3nt: TGTGCCAGCAGTTTTGCTCACGAGCTGAATACGCAGTATTTT; CDR3aa: CASSFAHELNTQYF
j_gene: TRBJ1-3; abundance: NA; v_gene: TRBV7-2; d_gene: NA; CDR3nt: TGTGCCAGCAGCCCCAGGGCGATAAACACCATATATTTT; CDR3aa: CASSPRAINTIYF
j_gene: TRBJ2-3; abundance: few; v_gene: TRBV12-3/TRBV12-4; d_gene: NA; CDR3nt: TGTGCCAGCGCCGAGTGGGGGACAGATACGCAGTATTTT; CDR3aa: CASAEWGTDTQYF
j_gene: TRBJ1-5; abundance: NA; v_gene: TRBV20-1; d_gene: NA; CDR3nt: TGCAGTGCTACTAGGGAAGGCGGCAATCAGCCCCAGCATTTT; CDR3aa: CSATREGGNQPQHF
j_gene: TRBJ2-1; abundance: few; v_gene: TRBV12-3/TRBV12-4; d_gene: TRBD1; CDR3nt: TGTGCCAGCAGGACTTATGGACAGGGGAACAATGAGCAGTTCTTC; CDR3aa: CASRTYGQGNNEQFF
j_gene: TRBJ1-2; abundance: NA; v_gene: TRBV10-3; d_gene: NA; CDR3nt: TGTGCCATCAGTGAGTCTACGGGAGCTAACTATGGCTACACCTTC; CDR3aa: CAISESTGANYGYTF
j_gene: TRBJ2-1; abundance: many; v_gene: TRBV6-5; d_gene: NA; CDR3nt: TGTGCCAGCAGTTACTATCCAGACAATGAGCAGTTCTTC; CDR3aa: CASSYYPDNEQFF
j_gene: TRBJ2-3; abundance: few; v_gene: TRBV25-1; d_gene: NA; CDR3nt: TGTGCCAGCAGTGAATATGTCAGCTGCACAGATACGCAGTATTTT; CDR3aa: CASSEYVSCTDTQYF
j_gene: TRBJ1-2; abundance: many; v_gene: TRBV12-3/TRBV12-4; d_gene: TRBD1; CDR3nt: TGTGCCAGCAGAGACAGGGGGGGTTATGGCTACACCTTC; CDR3aa: CASRDRGGYGYTF
j_gene: TRBJ1-3; abundance: few; v_gene: TRBV6-1; d_gene: TRBD1; CDR3nt: TGTGCCAGCAGTAGACAGGGGGCCTCTGGAAACACCATATATTTT; CDR3aa: CASSRQGASGNTIYF
j_gene: TRBJ2-3; abundance: many; v_gene: TRBV20-1; d_gene: TRBD2; CDR3nt: TGCAGTGCTAGTGAGGTTTGGACTAGCGGGACAGATACGCAGTATTTT; CDR3aa: CSASEVWTSGTDTQYF
j_gene: TRBJ2-3; abundance: many; v_gene: TRBV20-1; d_gene: NA; CDR3nt: TGCAGTGCCCGGCCGACGTCCCCCCCAGATACGCAGTATTTT; CDR3aa: CSARPTSPPDTQYF
j_gene: TRBJ2-6; abundance: few; v_gene: TRBV29-1; d_gene: TRBD1; CDR3nt: TGCAGCGTTGACGGTGGGACAGGGGGGACCAACGTCCTGACTTTC; CDR3aa: CSVDGGTGGTNVLTF
j_gene: TRBJ2-1; abundance: many; v_gene: TRBV4-1; d_gene: TRBD2; CDR3nt: TGCGCCAGCAGCCAGAAAGCGACTAGCGGGAACTACAATGAGCAGTTCTTC; CDR3aa: CASSQKATSGNYNEQFF
j_gene: TRBJ2-1; abundance: many; v_gene: TRBV29-1; d_gene: NA; CDR3nt: TGCAGCGTTGAAGATACGGCGAATGAGCAGTTCTTC; CDR3aa: CSVEDTANEQFF
j_gene: TRBJ1-2; abundance: many; v_gene: TRBV12-3/TRBV12-4; d_gene: NA; CDR3nt: TGTGCCAGCAGGAGGGACAATAACTATGGCTACACCTTC; CDR3aa: CASRRDNNYGYTF
j_gene: TRBJ2-3; abundance: NA; v_gene: TRBV6-1; d_gene: TRBD2; CDR3nt: TGTGCCAGCAGTCAAAATGCGGGACTAGCAACAGATACGCAGTATTTT; CDR3aa: CASSQNAGLATDTQYF
j_gene: TRBJ2-1; abundance: few; v_gene: TRBV7-2; d_gene: TRBD2; CDR3nt: TGTGCCAGCAGCTTGGGCCGCCCAAGACTAGCGGGAGAAACCGTATACAATGAGCAGTTCTTC; CDR3aa: CASSLGRPRLAGETVYNEQFF
j_gene: TRBJ2-3; abundance: many; v_gene: TRBV9; d_gene: NA; CDR3nt: TGTGCCAGCAGCCTGGACTATCCAGATACGCAGTATTTT; CDR3aa: CASSLDYPDTQYF
j_gene: TRBJ2-1; abundance: NA; v_gene: TRBV7-2; d_gene: NA; CDR3nt: TGTGCCAGCAGCTTAGCCCCCACTGAGCAGTTCTTC; CDR3aa: CASSLAPTEQFF
j_gene: TRBJ2-3; abundance: many; v_gene: TRBV24-1; d_gene: TRBD1; CDR3nt: TGTGCCACCAGTGATGGGGGACAGGGGGCAGATACGCAGTATTTT; CDR3aa: CATSDGGQGADTQYF
j_gene: TRBJ2-3; abundance: NA; v_gene: TRBV3-1; d_gene: NA; CDR3nt: TGTGCCAGCAGCCGGTCGTCGGCAGATACGCAGTATTTT; CDR3aa: CASSRSSADTQYF
j_gene: TRBJ2-7; abundance: NA; v_gene: TRBV3-1; d_gene: TRBD1; CDR3nt: TGTGCCAGCAGCCCCGGGGACAGGACCCTCGAGCAGTACTTC; CDR3aa: CASSPGDRTLEQYF
j_gene: TRBJ2-3; abundance: few; v_gene: TRBV5-1; d_gene: NA; CDR3nt: TGCGCCAGCAGCTTGGTTCCCACAGATACGCAGTATTTT; CDR3aa: CASSLVPTDTQYF
j_gene: TRBJ2-7; abundance: many; v_gene: TRBV5-6; d_gene: TRBD2; CDR3nt: TGTGCCAGCAGCTTGGATGGGGCTAGCGGGTCAACGTTGTACTTC; CDR3aa: CASSLDGASGSTLYF
j_gene: TRBJ1-2; abundance: many; v_gene: TRBV5-1; d_gene: TRBD1; CDR3nt: TGCGCCAGCAGTCAAACAGGGGCCCCCTTAGTCGGCTACACCTTC; CDR3aa: CASSQTGAPLVGYTF
j_gene: TRBJ1-6; abundance: many; v_gene: TRBV10-3; d_gene: TRBD1; CDR3nt: TGTGCCATCAGTTCCGGGACAGGGAATTCACCCCTCCACTTT; CDR3aa: CAISSGTGNSPLHF
j_gene: TRBJ2-2; abundance: few; v_gene: TRBV11-3; d_gene: TRBD1; CDR3nt: TGTGCCAGCAGCCCTGGACAGGGGCGATCGAACACCGGGGAGCTGTTTTTT; CDR3aa: CASSPGQGRSNTGELFF
j_gene: TRBJ2-3; abundance: many; v_gene: TRBV9; d_gene: NA; CDR3nt: TGTGCCAGCAGCGTAGGGGAGGATACGCAGTATTTT; CDR3aa: CASSVGEDTQYF
j_gene: TRBJ2-4; abundance: NA; v_gene: TRBV2; d_gene: TRBD1; CDR3nt: TGTGCCAGCAGTGAAGCGCTTCAGGGACAGAAGGCCAAAAACATTCAGTACTTC; CDR3aa: CASSEALQGQKAKNIQYF
j_gene: TRBJ2-1; abundance: NA; v_gene: TRBV12-3/TRBV12-4; d_gene: NA; CDR3nt: TGTGCCAGCAGTCCGACAGTTACCTACAATGAGCAGTTCTTC; CDR3aa: CASSPTVTYNEQFF
j_gene: TRBJ2-2; abundance: many; v_gene: TRBV5-1; d_gene: NA; CDR3nt: TGCGCCAGCAGCATAGGACAGAATAGAGGGGAGCTGTTTTTT; CDR3aa: CASSIGQNRGELFF
j_gene: TRBJ2-7; abundance: NA; v_gene: TRBV12-3/TRBV12-4; d_gene: TRBD1; CDR3nt: TGTGCCAGCAGTTCTCCTCGGACAGGGATCTACGAGCAGTACTTC; CDR3aa: CASSSPRTGIYEQYF
j_gene: TRBJ2-7; abundance: many; v_gene: TRBV3-1; d_gene: NA; CDR3nt: TGTGCCAGCAGCCAAGACCGAGCGAGCTACGAGCAGTACTTC; CDR3aa: CASSQDRASYEQYF
j_gene: TRBJ2-1; abundance: many; v_gene: TRBV6-1; d_gene: NA; CDR3nt: TGTGCCAGCAGGCCGGGCTACAATGAGCAGTTCTTC; CDR3aa: CASRPGYNEQFF
j_gene: TRBJ2-7; abundance: many; v_gene: TRBV10-3; d_gene: NA; CDR3nt: TGTGCCATCAGTGAGTCTGAGCTCGAGCAGTACTTC; CDR3aa: CAISESELEQYF
j_gene: TRBJ2-3; abundance: NA; v_gene: TRBV11-2; d_gene: NA; CDR3nt: TGTGCCAGCAGCTGGAGGGGACGGGGTACGGACACGCAGTATTTT; CDR3aa: CASSWRGRGTDTQYF
j_gene: TRBJ2-1; abundance: few; v_gene: TRBV28; d_gene: TRBD2; CDR3nt: TGTGCCAGCAGTTTATCCGGACTAGCGGGGGCCTACAATGAGCAGTTCTTC; CDR3aa: CASSLSGLAGAYNEQFF
j_gene: TRBJ2-5; abundance: NA; v_gene: TRBV5-1; d_gene: NA; CDR3nt: TGCGCCAGCAGCTCCTCCACAGCGAGAGAGGAGACCCAGTACTTC; CDR3aa: CASSSSTAREETQYF
j_gene: TRBJ1-2; abundance: NA; v_gene: TRBV20-1; d_gene: TRBD1; CDR3nt: TGCAGTGCTCCGGACAGGGTTAAGGTCTATGGCTACACCTTC; CDR3aa: CSAPDRVKVYGYTF
j_gene: TRBJ1-4; abundance: few; v_gene: TRBV5-1; d_gene: TRBD1; CDR3nt: TGCGCCAGCAGTCTCGGACAGGGGGCGTCAGGAGCTGAAAAACTGTTTTTT; CDR3aa: CASSLGQGASGAEKLFF